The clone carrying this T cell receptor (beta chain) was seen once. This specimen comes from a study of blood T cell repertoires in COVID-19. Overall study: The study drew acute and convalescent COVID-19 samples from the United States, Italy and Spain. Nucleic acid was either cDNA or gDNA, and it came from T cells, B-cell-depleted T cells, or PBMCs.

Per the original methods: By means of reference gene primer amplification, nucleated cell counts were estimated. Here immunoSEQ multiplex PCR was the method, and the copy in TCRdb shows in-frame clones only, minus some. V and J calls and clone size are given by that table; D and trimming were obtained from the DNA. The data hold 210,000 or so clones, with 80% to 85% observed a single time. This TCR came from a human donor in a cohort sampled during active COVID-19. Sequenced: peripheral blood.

CDR3 sequence: CASSTTGGTEAFF. In DNA, the CDR3 is TGTGCCAGCAGCACCACAGGGGGCACTGAAGCTTTCTTT. V usage is TRBV6-2 or TRBV6-3 and J usage is TRBJ1-1; TRBD1 aligns across 8 bases. The CDR3 is made up of 13 amino acids. The V segment lost 6 bases and the J segment 4 bases; nucleotides outside the gene matches: 4. Germline CDR1 is MNHEY and CDR2 is SVGEGT.